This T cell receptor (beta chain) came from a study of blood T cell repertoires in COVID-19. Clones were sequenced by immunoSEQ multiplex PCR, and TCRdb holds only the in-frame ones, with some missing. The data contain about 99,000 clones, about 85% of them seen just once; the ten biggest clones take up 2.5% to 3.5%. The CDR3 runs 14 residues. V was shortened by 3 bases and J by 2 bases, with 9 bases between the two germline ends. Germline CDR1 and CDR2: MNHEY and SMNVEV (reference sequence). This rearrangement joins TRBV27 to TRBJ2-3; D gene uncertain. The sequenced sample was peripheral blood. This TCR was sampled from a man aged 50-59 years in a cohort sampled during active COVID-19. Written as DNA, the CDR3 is TGTGCCAGCAGTTTGGTTCAGTACACAGATACGCAGTATTTT. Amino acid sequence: CASSLVQYTDTQYF.